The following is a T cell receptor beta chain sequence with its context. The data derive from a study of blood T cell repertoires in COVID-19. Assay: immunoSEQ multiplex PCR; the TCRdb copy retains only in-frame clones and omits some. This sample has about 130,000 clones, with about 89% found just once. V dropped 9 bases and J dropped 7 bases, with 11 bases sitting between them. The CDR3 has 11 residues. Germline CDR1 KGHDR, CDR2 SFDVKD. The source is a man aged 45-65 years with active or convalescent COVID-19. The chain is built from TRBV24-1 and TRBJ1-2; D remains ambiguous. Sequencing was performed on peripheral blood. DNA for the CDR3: TGTGCCACCGCCGATACGCGTGGCTACACCTTC. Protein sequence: CATADTRGYTF.